This T cell receptor (beta chain) came from a study of T cell responses to AZD1222 COVID-19 vaccine. V shed 2 bases, J shed 5 bases, and the junction held 4 bases outside the gene matches. CDR3 length: 15 residues. Germline V gives CDR1 MGHRA, CDR2 YSYEKL. Some clones are missing from TCRdb's copy, which holds only in-frame ones; the method was immunoSEQ multiplex PCR. The sample consists of about 140,000 clones, around 90% of them appearing once. Here the sequenced sample was peripheral blood, taken on day 0 of AZD1222 vaccination. This receptor was identified in an adult in good health. V usage is TRBV4-1 and J usage is TRBJ2-1; 9 bases are shared with TRBD2. CDR3 sequence: CASSQPTSGNNEQFF. The CDR3 region has the DNA TGCGCCAGCAGCCAACCGACTAGCGGAAACAATGAGCAGTTCTTC.